The text below deals with one T cell receptor beta chain. Its antigen is still unknown. The donor population consisted of healthy HIV-negative adults with no recent acute infections or vaccinations. The record originates from a study of shared clonotypes between healthy human individuals. In germline, CDR1 is SGDLS, CDR2 YYNGEE. V was trimmed by 3 bases and J by 9 bases, leaving 16 bases between them. The CDR3 is 14 residues long. Study-level points and caveats: On the whole, naive subsets had larger estimated richness than memory subsets had. Relative to clonotypes present in all four donors, those not shared had lower generation probabilities. Around 5% of naive CD4 clonotypes were shared across a few donors.

TCRdb's table, derived via immunoSEQ multiplex PCR, lists solely in-frame clones and lacks some. The profile shows fewer than 3 million clones, less than 95% of them singletons. Sequenced: naive CD4+ T cells from PBMCs. Subset denoted: CD45RA+ positively selected. The chain employs TRBV9 and TRBJ2-1; tentatively, D is TRBD1 (6 bases). This receptor was identified in a man aged 18 to 29 in good health. Some clones in this sample may be carry-over from other donors' samples. For the CDR3, the DNA is TGTGCCAGCAGCGGAGGGACAAATGAGGGTGAGCAGTTCTTC. Amino acids: CASSGGTNEGEQFF.